Listed below are T cell receptor beta chains from one sample, sequenced in a study of PD-1 blockade in classical Hodgkin lymphoma. Sequencing used immunoSEQ multiplex PCR; TCRdb keeps in-frame clones, though not all of them. The sample records 40,000 to 55,000 clones, approximately 78% being singletons. The specimen was peripheral blood mononuclear cells (PBMCs), collected before the fourth cycle of nivolumab. All receptors derive from a human donor with classical Hodgkin lymphoma. Both conserved end residues are part of each CDR3. Fields, in order: CDR3 protein, V gene.

CASSPPEGTRGAFF | TRBV18
CASSLNGQSYEQYF | TRBV11-1
CAWSGQGAEKLFF | TRBV30
CASSVDSGGSAQYF | TRBV9
CASSPPIGIAGGGDTQYF | TRBV18
CASESWQSYEQYF | TRBV2
CASSLAGVRDASPLHF | TRBV5-8
CSAPLQLTQYF | TRBV20-1
CASSNPEGAGSGYTF | TRBV19
CASSQDPDTGANVLTF | TRBV4-2
CASSLGQGVSGANVLTF | TRBV28
CASSRYGTSGGDQETQYF | TRBV4-1
CATTLAGGPGTQYF | TRBV6-5
CASSLSSYEQYF | TRBV18
CASSLAGVSSYNEQFF | TRBV7-7
CAWMVVGNTIYF | TRBV30
CASSQDKTSDEQYF | TRBV4-3
CSASSPTEAFF | TRBV20-1
CASSPTGESPLHF | TRBV11-2
CASSSTGFNEQFF | TRBV4-3
CASISGTVYEQYF | TRBV6-1
CASSRLAGLYEQYF | TRBV6-1
CASSEARQGELFF | TRBV2
CASSLERGRTEAFF | TRBV11-3
CSVDFLMRGYTF | TRBV29-1
CAWSQGPGGYTF | TRBV30
CASSNPGSTGEKLFF | TRBV5-1
CASSKVHGTTHDYEQYF | TRBV21-1
CASSLGLGTGEETQYF | TRBV7-9
CASSSSGTGATQYF | TRBV6-4
CASSSLRGLHNEQFF | TRBV11-2
CASSAEGGNSPLHF | TRBV2
CASSNPGTEAFF | TRBV6-6
CASSYPSGGYNEQFF | TRBV6-5
CASSSGTSGGETQYF | TRBV13
CASSLVGGSSYNEQFF | TRBV5-1
CASSSGQGQNQPQHF | TRBV5-4
CASSLDRNSPLHF | TRBV5-1
CASSADGDNSPLHF | TRBV9
CASSEGADTQYF | TRBV2
CASGLSLQGGTEAFF | TRBV12-5
CASSIGQGSEQFF | TRBV19
CASSLRLDRWSNQPQHF | TRBV7-2
CASSPWDSGNTIYF | TRBV11-2
CASSLQLQGGYGYTF | TRBV2
CASTPEGSYEQYF | TRBV5-1
CASSGTLSTDTQYF | TRBV7-9
CAISQRDRENEQFF | TRBV10-3
CASSIRGVTNEKLFF | TRBV19
CASSLEGTSGAGADTQYF | TRBV5-8
CAISYTGTGTNYGYTF | TRBV10-3
CASSSPRAGTNYGYTF | TRBV7-9
CASSPRQGAGTDTQYF | TRBV18
CASRPGGGLAQHF | TRBV18
CASSVFPDTWETQYF | TRBV9
CASRGDRQPQHF | TRBV28
CASSLDRRSGNTIYF | TRBV7-2
CASSFTLAGLSYEQYF | TRBV28
CASSQTSTGWVLKQYF | TRBV7-2
CASSEWTGAFSGNTIYF | TRBV2